These 30 T cell receptor beta chains were all obtained from the same sample, sequenced in a study of OX40 agonist ivuxolimab in advanced cancers. The data were produced by immunoSEQ multiplex PCR, yet TCRdb's version contains in-frame clones alone and is incomplete. Here the sample spans about 77,000 clones, over 70% being singletons. The sample here was CD4+ or CD8+ T cells sorted from blood, taken in a trial of the OX40 agonist ivuxolimab. Receptors originate from an adult with an advanced solid tumor such as melanoma, head and neck, liver or kidney cancer.

The V call is TRBV11-3, the J call TRBJ2-7, with 11 bases lining up with TRBD2. From germline, CDR1 is SGHNT and CDR2 YENEEA. V dropped 0 bases and J dropped 2; count of bases not matched to a gene: 9. The CDR3 covers 18 residues. The CDR3 spells CASSLELAGTSGTYEQYF. The CDR3 nucleotides read TGTGCCAGCAGCTTAGAGCTAGCGGGGACTAGCGGCACCTACGAGCAGTACTTC.

About this clone itself: The junction and the germline gene differ at one end; a read error may be behind it. V usage is TRBV7-7 and J usage is TRBJ2-1, with 8 bases matching TRBD2. The CDR3 runs 16 residues. Germline CDR1 and CDR2: SSHAT and FNYEAQ (reference sequence). The CDR3 DNA reads TGTGCTAGCAGCTTAGGGTCAGCGGGAGCTTACAATGAGCAGTTCTTC. Its protein is CASSLGSAGAYNEQFF.

The rearrangement links TRBV19 to TRBJ1-6, with a weak D call TRBD1 (6 bases). The CDR3 is 14 amino acids. Germline V gene sequence: CDR1 LNHDA, CDR2 SQIVND (reference sequence). V was clipped by 3 bases and J by 9 bases, with 12 bases between them. The CDR3 loop is CASSMAQGTSPLHF. The CDR3 nucleotides are TGTGCCAGTAGTATGGCACAGGGTACTTCACCCCTCCACTTT.

The chain uses TRBV2 and TRBJ1-1; D remains ambiguous. The germline V gene has CDR1 SNHLY and CDR2 FYNNEI. The germline V and J ends were trimmed by 6 bases and 1 base, with 9 bases remaining between them. The CDR3 is 13 residues long. As DNA, the CDR3 is TGTGCCAGCAGCGGACTGGCGAACACTGAAGCTTTCTTT. Its protein is CASSGLANTEAFF.

The CDR3 loop reads CASSVKTSGIGLGTDTQYF. The CDR3 nucleotides are TGTGCCAGCAGCGTTAAGACTAGCGGGATTGGATTGGGCACAGATACGCAGTATTTT. The chain recombines TRBV11-2 with TRBJ2-3, with TRBD2 identical over 11 bases. V shed 5 bases and J 1 base; nucleotides not matched to a gene: 14. CDR1 SGHAT and CDR2 FQNNGV come from the germline V gene. The CDR3 consists of 19 residues.

The CDR3 DNA follows: TGTGCCAGCAGCCGCGCTAGCGCTCAAGAGACCCAGTACTTC. The encoded protein is CASSRASAQETQYF. The chain carries TRBV7-9 and TRBJ2-5; weak D call: TRBD2 (6 bases). V lost 5 bases, J lost 2 bases, and 12 bases lay in between. The CDR3 sequence is 14 residues long. Germline values: CDR1 SEHNR, CDR2 FQNEAQ (reference sequence). Filled out from reference TRBV7-9 and TRBJ2-5, the complete variable domain reads DTGVSQNPRHKITKRGQNVTFRCDPISEHNRLYWYRQTLGQGPEFLTYFQNEAQLEKSRLLSDRFSAERPKGSFSTLEIQRTEQGDSAMYLCASSRASAQETQYFGPGTRLLVL.

The chain couples TRBV6-4 to TRBJ1-5, with no clear D. Trimming pared 4 bases from V and 1 base from J, leaving 5 bases between. Germline V gene sequence: CDR1 MRHNA, CDR2 SNTAGT. The CDR3 extends over 13 amino acids. CDR3 residues: CASSVQSNQPQHF. DNA for the CDR3: TGTGCCAGCAGTGTACAAAGCAATCAGCCCCAGCATTTT.

The chain employs TRBV25-1 and TRBJ2-2, with D possibly TRBD2 on 6 matching bases. The CDR3 consists of 14 residues. Germline CDR1 is MGHDK and CDR2 is SYGVNS. The V end was cut by 6 bases, the J end by 3 bases, with 11 bases between. CDR3 in amino acids: CASRRRADTGELFF. The CDR3 coding sequence is TGTGCCAGCAGGAGGAGGGCGGACACCGGGGAGCTGTTTTTT. The full variable domain, rest sourced from reference TRBV25-1 and TRBJ2-2, is EADIYQTPRYLVIGTGKKITLECSQTMGHDKMYWYQQDPGMELHLIHYSYGVNSTEKGDLSSESTVSRIRTEHFPLTLESARPSHTSQYLCASRRRADTGELFFGEGSRLTVL.

V and J are TRBV30 and TRBJ1-4; possibly TRBD1 for D (5 bases). The germline CDR1 and CDR2 sequences are GTSNPN and SVGIG (reference sequence). This CDR3 contains 19 residues. V lost 1 base, J lost 0 bases, and 21 bases lay in between. The CDR3 region has the DNA TGTGCCTGGAGTGGTGAGGGCAGGGTTTTATTGGCAACTAATGAAAAACTGTTTTTT. Its translation is CAWSGEGRVLLATNEKLFF.

This clone appeared a single time. The gene calls are TRBV10-2 and TRBJ1-2, with 7 bases lining up with TRBD1. CDR1 is WSHSY, CDR2 SAAADI, per germline. The V segment lost 5 bases and the J segment 2 bases; nucleotides outside the gene matches: 2. CDR3 length equals 13 residues. CDR3 in DNA: TGCGCCAGCAGTCCGACAGGGAACTATGGCTACACCTTC. Its protein is CASSPTGNYGYTF.

This clone showed up just once. The rearrangement uses TRBV5-4 and TRBJ2-5; 10 bases map to TRBD2. After removal of 1 base from V and 5 bases from J, the junction contained 11 bases not matched to a gene. The CDR3 consists of 17 residues. In germline, CDR1 is SGHNT, CDR2 YYREEE (reference sequence). DNA for the CDR3: TGTGCCAGCAGCTTGAGTCTGTTGGGACTAGCGAGGGAGACCCAGTACTTC. Residues: CASSLSLLGLARETQYF.

The rearrangement links TRBV11-1 to TRBJ1-6, with TRBD1 as a possible D gene (6 bases). Trimming cost V 6 bases and J 6 bases, with 12 bases left between them. Germline V gene lookup returns CDR1 SGHAT and CDR2 FQDESV (reference sequence). The CDR3 extends over 14 amino acids. The CDR3 is CASSAGALNSPLHF. CDR3 in DNA: TGTGCCAGCAGTGCGGGGGCCCTTAATTCACCCCTCCACTTT.

The V and J genes are TRBV13 and TRBJ2-7, with a tentative D call TRBD1 (6 bases). V was pared by 5 bases and J by 2 bases, with 13 bases between. The CDR3 runs to 14 residues. Germline lookup yields CDR1 PRHDT and CDR2 FYEKMQ (reference sequence). The CDR3 loop is CASSPDRLAYEQYF. Written as DNA, the CDR3 is TGTGCCAGCAGCCCCGACAGGTTAGCCTACGAGCAGTACTTC.

The gene calls are TRBV6-1 and TRBJ2-1, with D possibly TRBD2 on 6 matching bases. V lost 5 bases and J 9 bases, leaving 11 bases between the germline ends. Germline V lookup: CDR1 MNHNS, CDR2 SASEGT. The CDR3 extends over 12 amino acids. The CDR3 here is CASSWGELEQFF. CDR3 DNA sequence: TGTGCCAGCAGTTGGGGGGAACTTGAGCAGTTCTTC.

The chain employs TRBV7-6 and TRBJ1-6; 9 positions agree with TRBD1. From germline, CDR1 is SGHVS and CDR2 FNYEAQ. V lost 5 bases to trimming and J lost 10 bases; unmatched junction nucleotides: 9. This CDR3 contains 15 residues. The CDR3 is CASSERTGESSPLHF. CDR3 DNA sequence: TGTGCCAGCAGCGAACGGACAGGGGAGAGCTCACCCCTCCACTTT. Combining the CDR3 with reference TRBV7-6 and TRBJ1-6 gives the whole variable domain GAGVSQSPRYKVTKRGQDVALRCDPISGHVSLYWYRQALGQGPEFLTYFNYEAQQDKSGLPNDRFSAERPEGSISTLTIQRTEQRDSAMYRCASSERTGESSPLHFGNGTRLTVT.

The chain combines TRBV19 with TRBJ1-1; D remains unclear. Germline CDR1 and CDR2: LNHDA and SQIVND (reference sequence). Trimming shortened V by 7 bases and J by 2 bases, and 17 bases separated the two germline ends. This CDR3 contains 15 residues. The CDR3 coding sequence is TGTGCCAGTATAAAAGGAGGCTGGGTCAACACTGAAGCTTTCTTT. Translating gives CASIKGGWVNTEAFF.

The chain joins TRBV5-4 to TRBJ1-3; D not resolved. Germline-derived CDR1 and CDR2 are SGHNT and YYREEE (reference sequence). V was shortened by 6 bases and J by 7 bases, with 11 bases between the two germline ends. The CDR3 loop spans 12 amino acids. The CDR3 DNA follows: TGTGCCAGCACCACCGACGGGAACACCATATATTTT. The encoded protein is CASTTDGNTIYF.

The V gene is TRBV6-1, the J gene TRBJ2-2, with D maybe TRBD1 (6 bases). The germline gives CDR1 MNHNS, CDR2 SASEGT. V lost 2 bases and J 7 bases, leaving 14 bases between the germline ends. The CDR3 consists of 15 residues. The CDR3 loop reads CASSEHTGLSGELFF. In nucleotides, the CDR3 is TGTGCCAGCAGTGAACACACAGGGCTGAGCGGGGAGCTGTTTTTT.

The chain has TRBV7-9 and TRBJ2-7, with D tentatively TRBD2 (5 bases). The V gene's germline CDR1 is SEHNR and CDR2 FQNEAQ (reference sequence). The V end was cut by 5 bases, the J end by 4 bases, with 15 bases between. The length of the CDR3 is 14 residues. CDR3 nucleotide sequence: TGTGCCAGCAGCCAAATCTCGGGGTTATACGAGCAGTACTTC. The encoded protein is CASSQISGLYEQYF.

This chain links TRBV28 with TRBJ2-3; D is unclear. Germline assignment: CDR1 MDHEN and CDR2 SYDVKM. The CDR3 is made up of 14 amino acids. V lost 6 bases and J lost 6, with 16 bases in between. CDR3 bases: TGTGCCAGCAGCCAACCTCTAGGAGTGGATACGCAGTATTTT. Its protein is CASSQPLGVDTQYF. Full variable domain (missing parts from reference TRBV28 and TRBJ2-3): DVKVTQSSRYLVKRTGEKVFLECVQDMDHENMFWYRQDPGLGLRLIYFSYDVKMKEKGDIPEGYSVSREKKERFSLILESASTNQTSMYLCASSQPLGVDTQYFGPGTRLTVL.

The V gene is TRBV20-1, the J gene TRBJ2-3; D gene ambiguous. V was shortened by 3 bases and J by 4 bases, with 5 bases between the two germline ends. The CDR3 contains 11 residues. The germline CDR1 and CDR2 sequences are DFQATT and SNEGSKA (reference sequence). The CDR3 region has the DNA TGCAGTGCTAGGGTATCAGATACGCAGTATTTT. Protein product: CSARVSDTQYF.

This clone was recorded once. The J gene is TRBJ1-4, the V gene TRBV5-1; D is possibly TRBD1 (5 bases). This CDR3 region has 21 residues. Trimming shortened V by 0 bases and J by 0 bases, and 24 bases separated the two germline ends. The germline CDR1 and CDR2 sequences are SGHRS and YFSETQ. The CDR3 DNA sequence: TGCGCCAGCAGCTTGGCTGGGGGTGCGTCAGTTTGGGATGCAACTAATGAAAAACTGTTTTTT. Residues: CASSLAGGASVWDATNEKLFF.

In regard to this clone: This sample also contains other DNA sequences that code for the same CDR3. J is TRBJ2-3 and V is TRBV11-2; 7 bases match TRBD2. The CDR3 covers 14 residues. Germline V lookup: CDR1 SGHAT, CDR2 FQNNGV. Trimming at V came to 1 base and at J to 3 bases, leaving 1 base not matched to a gene. DNA for the CDR3: TGTGCCAGCAGCTTAGGCGGGAGAACAGATACGCAGTATTTT. This encodes CASSLGGRTDTQYF.

J is TRBJ2-7 and V is TRBV5-1; the match to TRBD2 covers 12 bases. The CDR3 consists of 18 residues. Trimming at V came to 0 bases and at J to 0 bases, leaving 7 bases not matched to a gene. Germline values: CDR1 SGHRS, CDR2 YFSETQ. The CDR3 here is CASSLELAGGWSSYEQYF. The CDR3 nucleotides are TGCGCCAGCAGCTTGGAACTAGCGGGGGGCTGGAGCTCCTACGAGCAGTACTTC.

This chain joins TRBV6-7 and TRBJ2-6; D gene uncertain. TRBV6-7 is flagged as an ORF with uncertain function. V lost 5 bases and J 0 bases, leaving 17 bases between the germline ends. The CDR3 consists of 18 residues. CDR3 in amino acids: CASSPRRTLISGANVLTF. The CDR3 coding sequence is TGTGCCAGCAGTCCCAGACGTACTCTTATCTCTGGGGCCAACGTCCTGACTTTC.

The V call is TRBV2, the J call TRBJ2-3, with D possibly being TRBD1 (6 bases). V dropped 3 bases and J dropped 2 bases, with 12 bases sitting between them. CDR1 and CDR2 from the germline V gene are SNHLY and FYNNEI. There are 15 residues in the CDR3. The CDR3 sequence is CASSDRGKATDTQYF. The CDR3 coding sequence is TGTGCCAGCAGTGACAGGGGAAAAGCCACAGATACGCAGTATTTT.

This clone was detected only a few times. Other DNA variants within this sample encode the same CDR3. The chain couples TRBV29-1 to TRBJ1-1; TRBD1 is a possible D gene (6 bases). V was pared by 2 bases and J by 4 bases, with 11 bases between. Germline-derived CDR1 and CDR2 are SQVTM and ANQGSEA. The CDR3 extends over 13 amino acids. The CDR3 spells CSVEQGRGTEAFF. DNA for the CDR3: TGCAGCGTTGAACAGGGGCGTGGCACTGAAGCTTTCTTT.

The chain couples TRBV2 to TRBJ1-5, with D uncertain. The CDR3 is 14 residues long. CDR1 is SNHLY and CDR2 is FYNNEI in the germline V gene. Trimming removed 2 bases from V and 0 bases from J, with 5 bases in between. Here the CDR3 reads CASSEWNSNQPQHF. As DNA, the CDR3 is TGTGCCAGCAGTGAATGGAATAGCAATCAGCCCCAGCATTTT.

This clone appeared a few times. This sample also contains other DNA sequences that code for the same CDR3. The rearrangement links TRBV7-2 to TRBJ1-1; 8 positions agree with TRBD1. The CDR3 extends over 14 amino acids. Looked up from germline, CDR1 is SGHTA and CDR2 is FQGNSA. Unmatched junction bases numbered 1, after V lost 3 bases and J lost 1 base. CDR3 DNA: TGTGCCAGCAGCTTTGGACAGGGGAACACTGAAGCTTTCTTT. This sequence encodes CASSFGQGNTEAFF.

V usage is TRBV5-1 and J usage is TRBJ2-5; TRBD2 matches at 10 bases. The CDR3 spans 14 residues. V trimming: 0 bases; J trimming: 11 bases; junction bases outside the gene matches: 7. Germline values: CDR1 SGHRS, CDR2 YFSETQ. CDR3 sequence: CASSLGSSGREQYF. The CDR3 nucleotides read TGCGCCAGCAGCTTGGGATCTAGCGGGAGAGAGCAGTACTTC.